This T cell receptor (beta chain) was recorded in a study of T-cell memory formation after mild COVID-19. Regarding the study as a whole: Second-wave clones with a day 37 peak had unconfirmed SARS-CoV-2 specificity. Prior to infection, memory already included some responding clones, suggesting cross-reactive memory joined.

Germline CDR1 is SGHTA and CDR2 is FQGTGA. The V gene lost 1 base and the J gene lost 1 base, with 16 bases spanning the gap. The CDR3 loop spans 17 amino acids. Remarks on this clonotype: Its specificity is not known.

TCRdb reprocessed the 5' RACE reads via MiXCR and lists one record per CDR3 protein. Among 300,000 to 400,000 distinct CDR3 sequences, over 25% were seen once, and the ten largest hold about 14%. The sequenced material came from PBMCs or a T cell subset sorted from them (not recorded which). This TCR came from an adult woman who had mild COVID-19 (a few samples of this study predate the infection). Cell type and time point are not known. The chain uses TRBV7-3 and TRBJ2-5, with D perhaps matching TRBD1 or TRBD2 (5 bases each). The CDR3 spells CASSLRPKGTLQETQYF. The CDR3 DNA sequence: TGTGCCAGCAGCTTAAGGCCCAAAGGGACCCTCCAAGAGACCCAGTACTTC.